These 30 T cell receptor beta chains came from one sample sequenced in a study of post-analysis software for immune sequencing data. Study conclusions and caveats: Higher frequency in patients than in controls was seen for roughly five TRBV segments, with TRBV5-6, TRBV5-1 and TRBV20-1 among them.

The antigens these receptors bind are not known. Carried by the TCR beta cDNA libraries were unique molecular identifiers. TCRdb passed the PCR reads through MiXCR, listing each CDR3 protein once. The repertoire consists of some 500,000 distinct CDR3 sequences, with 40% to 55% occurring once and the leading ten covering around 10%. The material sequenced was blood. The source is a girl aged 5 to 17 with multiple sclerosis.

The chain carries TRBV7-9 and TRBJ2-5; TRBD2 aligns across 7 bases. This CDR3 has 15 amino acids. V dropped 5 bases and J dropped 2; count of bases not matched to a gene: 8. Germline CDR1 reads SEHNR; CDR2 reads FQNEAQ (reference sequence). DNA of the CDR3: TGTGCCAGCAGCCCCAGGGAGGGAAGACAAGAGACCCAGTACTTC. It translates to CASSPREGRQETQYF.

The chain links TRBV10-3 to TRBJ1-2; 8 nucleotides match TRBD1. The CDR3 has 15 residues. Germline V gives CDR1 ENHRY, CDR2 SYGVKD. Germline trimming cut 4 bases from V and 4 bases from J; bases unmatched to any gene: 8. CDR3: CAISGQGAGIYGYTF. CDR3 bases: TGTGCCATCAGTGGCCAGGGGGCGGGGATCTATGGCTACACCTTC.

The rearrangement links TRBV5-1 to TRBJ2-5, with 7 bases fitting TRBD1. Trimming at V came to 4 bases and at J to 5 bases, leaving 8 bases not matched to a gene. CDR1 is SGHRS and CDR2 is YFSETQ in the germline V gene. This CDR3 comprises 14 residues. The CDR3 loop is CASSPTGTDETQYF. CDR3 DNA: TGCGCCAGCAGCCCTACTGGGACAGATGAGACCCAGTACTTC.

There are a few counts of this clonotype. CDR3 sequence: CASSLGDYFETQYF. CDR3 coding DNA: TGTGCCAGCAGCTTAGGGGACTACTTCGAGACCCAGTACTTC. The chain is built from TRBV7-2 and TRBJ2-5, with 7 positions matching TRBD2. Germline V CDR1 and CDR2: SGHTA, FQGNSA. This CDR3 region has 14 residues. With V trimmed by 1 base and J by 5 bases, 4 bases remained unmatched.

This clonotype was found a few times. The rearrangement uses TRBV5-6 and TRBJ1-2; no clear D. CDR1 and CDR2 from the germline V gene are SGHDT and YYEEEE. This CDR3 contains 15 residues. Trimming stripped 3 bases from V and 5 bases from J, with 17 bases between. The CDR3: CASSWRAPLPYGYTF. The CDR3 coding sequence is TGTGCCAGCAGCTGGAGGGCCCCTCTTCCTTATGGCTACACCTTC.

This sequence joins TRBV9 and TRBJ1-2, with TRBD1 matching over 8 bases. This CDR3 contains 15 residues. Germline CDR1 is SGDLS and CDR2 is YYNGEE. V gave up 0 bases and J gave up 2 bases; unmatched junction bases: 3. CDR3 nucleotide sequence: TGTGCCAGCAGCGTAGGGACAGGGTTCAACTATGGCTACACCTTC. This gives the protein CASSVGTGFNYGYTF.

This clonotype was observed a handful of times. V gene TRBV5-1 combines with J gene TRBJ1-1, with D possibly being TRBD1 (5 bases). Germline CDR1 reads SGHRS; CDR2 reads YFSETQ. The CDR3 is 15 residues long. V lost 4 bases and J lost 1, with 14 bases in between. Here the CDR3 DNA reads TGCGCCAGCAGCCAAACGGGACTGTCGAACACTGAAGCTTTCTTT. This encodes CASSQTGLSNTEAFF.

The V and J genes are TRBV7-2 and TRBJ1-1, with D maybe TRBD1 (6 bases). Trimming pared 5 bases from V and 0 bases from J, leaving 16 bases between. This CDR3 has 16 amino acids. CDR1 is SGHTA, CDR2 FQGNSA, per germline. CDR3 loop: CASSREQGTMNTEAFF. The CDR3 nucleotides are TGTGCCAGCAGCCGAGAGCAGGGGACCATGAACACTGAAGCTTTCTTT.

Many counts were recorded for this clonotype. This chain links TRBV11-2 with TRBJ1-2; no reliable D call. CDR1 and CDR2 from the germline V gene are SGHAT and FQNNGV. V was shortened by 5 bases and J by 0 bases, with 10 bases between the two germline ends. CDR3 length: 14 residues. For the CDR3, the DNA is TGTGCCAGCAGCATGACAAGAACTAACTATGGCTACACCTTC. This gives the protein CASSMTRTNYGYTF.

The chain recombines TRBV6-2 or TRBV6-3 with TRBJ2-3; D perhaps matches TRBD2 (6 bases). CDR3 length: 13 amino acids. Germline assignment: CDR1 MNHEY and CDR2 SVGEGT. V lost 7 bases and J lost 2, with 10 bases in between. Here the CDR3 reads CASMGGATDTQYF. The CDR3 bases are TGTGCCAGCATGGGGGGAGCCACAGATACGCAGTATTTT.

V usage is TRBV20-1 and J usage is TRBJ2-7; D might be TRBD2 (5 bases). The V end was cut by 1 base, the J end by 6 bases, with 13 bases between. This CDR3 spans 13 amino acids. Germline values: CDR1 DFQATT, CDR2 SNEGSKA (reference sequence). The chain's CDR3 is CSARVPSLGEQYF. The CDR3 DNA is TGCAGTGCTAGAGTTCCTAGCTTGGGCGAGCAGTACTTC.

This clonotype was found a few times. The genes are TRBV25-1 and TRBJ2-1; 13 positions match TRBD2. Germline trimming cut 7 bases from V and 4 bases from J; bases unmatched to any gene: 4. Germline loops: CDR1 MGHDK, CDR2 SYGVNS. The CDR3 extends over 15 amino acids. The CDR3 DNA follows: TGTGCCAGCACCAGGACTAGCGGGAGATACAATGAGCAGTTCTTC. It encodes CASTRTSGRYNEQFF.

This clonotype was detected a few times. The CDR3 sequence: CASRDRGQETQYF. CDR3 nucleotides: TGTGCCAGCCGGGACAGGGGCCAAGAGACCCAGTACTTC. This chain links TRBV3-1 with TRBJ2-5, with 10 bases matching TRBD1. Germline V CDR1 and CDR2: LGHDT, YNNKEL (reference sequence). V shed 8 bases, J shed 1 base, and the junction held 1 base outside the gene matches. The CDR3 has 13 residues.

The V gene is TRBV7-3, the J gene TRBJ2-7, with TRBD1 matching over 12 bases. After removal of 2 bases from V and 5 bases from J, the junction contained 4 bases not matched to a gene. The germline gives CDR1 SGHTA, CDR2 FQGTGA. The CDR3 spans 15 residues. The CDR3 is CASSLGDRGHHEQYF. The CDR3 DNA sequence: TGTGCCAGCAGCTTAGGGGACAGGGGGCATCACGAGCAGTACTTC.

On this clonotype itself: Germline and junction disagree at one end, which may indicate a read error. The genes are TRBV4-2 and TRBJ1-4; 8 bases are a match to TRBD1. CDR3 size: 14 residues. CDR1 LGHNA and CDR2 YNFKEQ come from the germline V gene. The CDR3 bases are TGTGCCAGCAGCCCACAGGGGGGCAGGGAAAAACGGTTTTTT. It yields the protein CASSPQGGREKRFF.

This clonotype was observed a few times. V and J are TRBV4-3 and TRBJ2-3, with a possible D match to TRBD2 (6 bases). This CDR3 comprises 18 residues. Germline V CDR1 and CDR2: LGHNA, YSLEER. Trimming removed 0 bases from V and 1 base from J, with 17 bases in between. The CDR3 spells CASSQDEVGQRGTDTQYF. For the CDR3, the DNA is TGCGCCAGCAGCCAAGATGAAGTAGGCCAGCGGGGCACAGATACGCAGTATTTT.

The V gene is TRBV6-2 or TRBV6-3, the J gene TRBJ2-1, with D possibly TRBD1 on 6 matching bases. Germline lookup yields CDR1 MNHEY and CDR2 SVGEGT. The CDR3 consists of 16 residues. V lost 7 bases and J lost 0, with 16 bases in between. The CDR3 DNA is TGTGCCAGCAACAAAAGGGGGACCCTCTCCTACAATGAGCAGTTCTTC. It yields the protein CASNKRGTLSYNEQFF.

This clonotype was observed a single time. The genes are TRBV5-1 and TRBJ1-2; D ambiguous. There are 14 residues in the CDR3. With 1 base removed from V and 3 bases from J, the gap between germline ends came to 10 bases. CDR1 and CDR2 from the germline V gene are SGHRS and YFSETQ. The CDR3 sequence: CASSLMSGDYGYTF. The DNA for the CDR3 is TGCGCCAGCAGCTTGATGTCCGGGGACTATGGCTACACCTTC.

The chain employs TRBV4-2 and TRBJ1-2; 10 bases are a match to TRBD1. Trimming took 2 bases from V and 2 from J; bases not matched to a gene: 5. This CDR3 is built from 16 residues. Germline V gene sequence: CDR1 LGHNA, CDR2 YNFKEQ. CDR3: CASSQPPGQGNYGYTF. CDR3 coding DNA: TGTGCCAGCAGCCAACCTCCGGGACAGGGGAACTATGGCTACACCTTC.

The rearrangement uses TRBV7-2 and TRBJ2-1; unclear D gene. The CDR3 spans 11 residues. Trimming stripped 6 bases from V and 8 bases from J, with 8 bases between. Per the germline V gene, CDR1 is SGHTA and CDR2 is FQGNSA. CDR3 bases: TGTGCCAGCAGTCCCTTCTATGAGCAGTTCTTC. Its protein product is CASSPFYEQFF. The variable domain in full, with the rest retrieved from reference TRBV7-2 and TRBJ2-1, is GAGVSQSPSNKVTEKGKDVELRCDPISGHTALYWYRQSLGQGLEFLIYFQGNSAPDKSGLPSDRFSAERTGGSVSTLTIQRTQQEDSAVYLCASSPFYEQFFGPGTRLTVL.

In its sample, this clonotype was seen a few times. The CDR3 loop reads CASSKDNSDEKLFF. In nucleotides, the CDR3 is TGTGCCAGCAGCAAGGACAACTCCGATGAAAAACTGTTTTTT. The J gene is TRBJ1-4, the V gene TRBV2, with D possibly being TRBD1 (5 bases). Germline V gene data show CDR1 as SNHLY and CDR2 as FYNNEI. The CDR3 has 14 amino acids. V was cut by 6 bases and J by 6 bases, with 14 bases left in between.

This clonotype was observed a few times. The chain employs TRBV12-3 or TRBV12-4 and TRBJ2-7, with 8 bases identical to TRBD1. The trim removed 5 bases at V and 1 base at J, leaving 7 bases unmatched. The CDR3 loop spans 15 amino acids. CDR3: CASSDDRGESYEQYF. In nucleotides, the CDR3 is TGTGCCAGCAGTGACGACAGGGGCGAATCCTACGAGCAGTACTTC.

The chain carries TRBV20-1 and TRBJ2-7, with 7 bases aligning to TRBD2. CDR3 size: 15 residues. Looked up from germline, CDR1 is DFQATT and CDR2 is SNEGSKA (reference sequence). V was clipped by 6 bases and J by 3 bases; unmatched bases: 14. The CDR3 is CSARPSVRGSYEQYF. The CDR3 DNA sequence: TGCAGTGCAAGGCCCTCGGTTCGCGGGAGCTACGAGCAGTACTTC.

The chain has TRBV4-1 and TRBJ2-1, with 10 bases matching TRBD2. The CDR3 is 16 residues long. Trimming removed 4 bases from V and 2 bases from J; junction bases left unmatched: 5. Germline CDR1 and CDR2: MGHRA and YSYEKL. The CDR3 spells CASSRDSGGTYNEQFF. The CDR3 nucleotides read TGCGCCAGCAGCCGAGATAGCGGGGGGACCTACAATGAGCAGTTCTTC.

This chain joins TRBV6-7 and TRBJ2-3; no firm D call. TRBV6-7 counts as an open reading frame of uncertain function. V lost 2 bases and J lost 0, with 15 bases in between. The CDR3 loop spans 17 amino acids. The CDR3 is CASSYPYWAPSTDTQYF. In DNA, the CDR3 is TGTGCCAGCAGTTACCCCTATTGGGCCCCTAGCACAGATACGCAGTATTTT.

This clonotype was seen only a few times. The rearrangement joins TRBV29-1 to TRBJ2-5, with D perhaps assigned TRBD1 or TRBD2 (5 bases each). Per the germline V gene, CDR1 is SQVTM and CDR2 is ANQGSEA. The CDR3 runs 14 residues. Trimming took off 4 bases at V and 0 bases at J, with 12 bases between the two ends. DNA for the CDR3: TGCAGCGTTGGACTACGGGGCCACCAAGAGACCCAGTACTTC. Its translation: CSVGLRGHQETQYF.

This clonotype was found once. V usage is TRBV28 and J usage is TRBJ1-5; the D is unclear. This CDR3 comprises 12 residues. Germline V gene lookup returns CDR1 MDHEN and CDR2 SYDVKM. V was pared by 4 bases and J by 11 bases, with 12 bases between. CDR3 sequence (DNA): TGTGCCAGCAGTTCGGGGTTCCCGACCCAGCATTTT. This codes for CASSSGFPTQHF.

This chain joins TRBV27 and TRBJ2-5, with unresolved D. This CDR3 has 16 residues. Germline values: CDR1 MNHEY, CDR2 SMNVEV (reference sequence). The V and J ends lost 2 bases and 1 base respectively, with 14 bases between them. The CDR3 reads CASSLGAGPSQETQYF. The CDR3, as DNA: TGTGCCAGCAGTTTAGGAGCAGGCCCGTCCCAAGAGACCCAGTACTTC.

This chain links TRBV28 with TRBJ2-4, with TRBD2 identical over 12 bases. The CDR3 consists of 16 residues. From germline, CDR1 is MDHEN and CDR2 SYDVKM. The J segment lost 2 bases and the V segment lost 8 bases, leaving 7 bases of the junction unmatched. The chain's CDR3 is CASGLRTSGTKNIQYF. CDR3 sequence (DNA): TGTGCCAGCGGCCTCAGGACTAGCGGGACCAAAAACATTCAGTACTTC.

The V call is TRBV7-9, the J call TRBJ2-3, with TRBD1 identical over 11 bases. The ends lost 5 bases at V and 5 bases at J; junction bases unmatched: 6. This CDR3 has 15 amino acids. The germline CDR1 and CDR2 sequences are SEHNR and FQNEAQ (reference sequence). The CDR3 is CASSHRGTGGDTQYF. CDR3 bases: TGTGCCAGCAGCCACCGAGGGACAGGGGGAGATACGCAGTATTTT.